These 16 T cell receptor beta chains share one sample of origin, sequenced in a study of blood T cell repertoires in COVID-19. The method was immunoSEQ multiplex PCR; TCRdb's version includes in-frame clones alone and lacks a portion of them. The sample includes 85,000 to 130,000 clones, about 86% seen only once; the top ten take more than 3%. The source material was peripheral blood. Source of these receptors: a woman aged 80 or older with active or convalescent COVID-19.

The chain's CDR3 is CASSYFTAGTGELFF. CDR3 DNA: TGTGCCAGCAGTTACTTTACAGCGGGCACCGGGGAGCTGTTTTTT. V usage is TRBV6-5 and J usage is TRBJ2-2, with a possible D match to TRBD2 (6 bases). V shed 1 base and J shed 4 bases, with 10 bases lying between them. The CDR3 has 15 residues. The V gene's germline CDR1 is MNHEY and CDR2 SVGAGI.

CDR3 residues: CASSLVRGNQPQHF. In DNA, the CDR3 is TGTGCCAGCAGTTTGGTAAGGGGGAATCAGCCCCAGCATTTT. The V call is TRBV28, the J call TRBJ1-5, with D perhaps TRBD1 (6 bases). The V gene's germline CDR1 is MDHEN and CDR2 SYDVKM. This CDR3 comprises 14 residues. Trimming cost V 3 bases and J 4 bases, with 10 bases left between them.

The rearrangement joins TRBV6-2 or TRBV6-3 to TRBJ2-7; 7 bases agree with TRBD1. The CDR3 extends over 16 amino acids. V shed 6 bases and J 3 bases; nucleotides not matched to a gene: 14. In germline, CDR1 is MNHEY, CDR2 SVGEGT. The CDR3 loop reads CASSPGGTVSFYEQYF. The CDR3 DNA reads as TGTGCCAGCAGCCCCGGTGGGACAGTGTCTTTCTACGAGCAGTACTTC.

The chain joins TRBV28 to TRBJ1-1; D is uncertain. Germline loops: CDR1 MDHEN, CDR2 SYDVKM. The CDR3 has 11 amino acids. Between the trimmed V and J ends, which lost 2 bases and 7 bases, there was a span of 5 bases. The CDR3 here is CASSLRVEAFF. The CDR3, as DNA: TGTGCCAGCAGTTTACGGGTTGAAGCTTTCTTT.

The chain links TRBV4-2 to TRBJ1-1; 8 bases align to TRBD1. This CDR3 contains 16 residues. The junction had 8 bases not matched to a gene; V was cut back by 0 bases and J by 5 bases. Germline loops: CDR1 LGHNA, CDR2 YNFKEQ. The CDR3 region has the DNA TGTGCCAGCAGCCAAGAGGCAGGGGGCTTGATTACTGAAGCTTTCTTT. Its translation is CASSQEAGGLITEAFF.

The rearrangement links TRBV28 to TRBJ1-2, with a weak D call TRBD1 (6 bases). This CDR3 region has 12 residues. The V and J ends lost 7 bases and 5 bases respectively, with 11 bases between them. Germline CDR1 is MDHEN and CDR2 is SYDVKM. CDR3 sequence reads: CASKAGAYGYTF. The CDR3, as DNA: TGTGCCAGCAAGGCAGGGGCATATGGCTACACCTTC.

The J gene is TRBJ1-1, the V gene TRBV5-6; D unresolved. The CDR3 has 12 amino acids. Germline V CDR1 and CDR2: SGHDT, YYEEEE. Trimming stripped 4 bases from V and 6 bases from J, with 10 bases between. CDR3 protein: CASSAEEAEAFF. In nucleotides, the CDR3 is TGTGCCAGCAGCGCGGAAGAGGCTGAAGCTTTCTTT.

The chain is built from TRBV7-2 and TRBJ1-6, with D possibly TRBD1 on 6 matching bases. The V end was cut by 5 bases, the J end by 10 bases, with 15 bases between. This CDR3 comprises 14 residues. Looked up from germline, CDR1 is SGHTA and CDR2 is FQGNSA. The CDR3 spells CASSIQGKVSPLHF. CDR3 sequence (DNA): TGTGCCAGCAGCATACAGGGAAAGGTATCACCCCTCCACTTT.

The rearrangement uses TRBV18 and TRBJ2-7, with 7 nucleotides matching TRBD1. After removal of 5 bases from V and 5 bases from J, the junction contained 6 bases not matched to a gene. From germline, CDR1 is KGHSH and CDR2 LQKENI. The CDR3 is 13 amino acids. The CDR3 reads CASSMGQLDEQYF. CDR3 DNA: TGTGCCAGCTCAATGGGACAGTTGGACGAGCAGTACTTC. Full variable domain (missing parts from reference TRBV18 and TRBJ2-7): NAGVMQNPRHLVRRRGQEARLRCSPMKGHSHVYWYRQLPEEGLKFMVYLQKENIIDESGMPKERFSAEFPKEGPSILRIQQVVRGDSAAYFCASSMGQLDEQYFGPGTRLTVT.

CDR3 DNA sequence: TGTGCCTGGAGTCGACCGGCGCGGATGAACACTGAAGCTTTCTTT. Its translation: CAWSRPARMNTEAFF. The chain uses TRBV30 and TRBJ1-1; D is ambiguous. Per germline, CDR1 GTSNPN and CDR2 SVGIG (reference sequence). The V end was cut by 2 bases, the J end by 0 bases, with 13 bases between. This CDR3 is 15 amino acids long.

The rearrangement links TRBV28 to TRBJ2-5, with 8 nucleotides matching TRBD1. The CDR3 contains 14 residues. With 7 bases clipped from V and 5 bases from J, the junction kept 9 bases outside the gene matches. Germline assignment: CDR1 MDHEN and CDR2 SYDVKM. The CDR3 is CASKTGVNQETQYF. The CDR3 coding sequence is TGTGCCAGCAAGACAGGGGTAAATCAGGAGACCCAGTACTTC. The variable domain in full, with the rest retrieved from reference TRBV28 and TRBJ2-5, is DVKVTQSSRYLVKRTGEKVFLECVQDMDHENMFWYRQDPGLGLRLIYFSYDVKMKEKGDIPEGYSVSREKKERFSLILESASTNQTSMYLCASKTGVNQETQYFGPGTRLLVL.

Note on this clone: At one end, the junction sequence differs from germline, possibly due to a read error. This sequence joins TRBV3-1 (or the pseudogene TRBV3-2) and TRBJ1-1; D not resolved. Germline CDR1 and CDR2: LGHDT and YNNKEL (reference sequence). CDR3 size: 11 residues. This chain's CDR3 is CASSQDLDILF. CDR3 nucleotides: TGTGCCAGCAGCCAAGATCTTGACATACTCTTT.

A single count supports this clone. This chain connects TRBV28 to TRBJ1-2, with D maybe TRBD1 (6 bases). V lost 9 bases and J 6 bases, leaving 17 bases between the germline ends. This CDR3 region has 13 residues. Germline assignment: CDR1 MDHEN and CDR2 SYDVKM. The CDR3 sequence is CASSLGQRNGYTF. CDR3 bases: TGTGCCAGTAGCCTAGGACAGAGGAATGGCTACACCTTC.

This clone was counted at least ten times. CDR3 residues: CSVRTGNNSPLHF. The CDR3 nucleotides are TGCAGCGTTCGGACAGGCAATAATTCACCCCTCCACTTT. The rearrangement links TRBV29-1 to TRBJ1-6; TRBD1 matches 7 bases. V lost 5 bases, J lost 5 bases, and 3 bases stayed unmatched. CDR3 length equals 13 residues. Germline values: CDR1 SQVTM, CDR2 ANQGSEA.

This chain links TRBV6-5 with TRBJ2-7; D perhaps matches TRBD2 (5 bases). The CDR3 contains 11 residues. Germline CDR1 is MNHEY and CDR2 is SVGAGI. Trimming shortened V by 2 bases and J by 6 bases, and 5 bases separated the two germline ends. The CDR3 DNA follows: TGTGCCAGCAGTTACGCGGGCGAGCAGTACTTC. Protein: CASSYAGEQYF.

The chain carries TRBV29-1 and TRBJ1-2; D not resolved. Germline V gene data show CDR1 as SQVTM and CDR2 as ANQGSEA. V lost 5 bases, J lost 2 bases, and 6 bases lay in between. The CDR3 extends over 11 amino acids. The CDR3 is CSVTSNYGYTF. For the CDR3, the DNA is TGCAGCGTTACATCCAACTATGGCTACACCTTC.